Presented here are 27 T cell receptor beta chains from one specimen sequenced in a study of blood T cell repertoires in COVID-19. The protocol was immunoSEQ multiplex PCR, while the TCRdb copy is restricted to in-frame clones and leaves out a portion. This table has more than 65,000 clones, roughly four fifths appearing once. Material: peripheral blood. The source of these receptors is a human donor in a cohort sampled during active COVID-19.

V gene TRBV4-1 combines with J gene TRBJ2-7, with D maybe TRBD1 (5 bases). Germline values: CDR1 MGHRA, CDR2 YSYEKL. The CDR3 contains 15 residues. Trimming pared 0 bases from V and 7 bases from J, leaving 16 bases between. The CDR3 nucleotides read TGCGCCAGCAGCCAAGAGATAGGGGCCCCTGGGGAGCAGTACTTC. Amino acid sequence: CASSQEIGAPGEQYF.

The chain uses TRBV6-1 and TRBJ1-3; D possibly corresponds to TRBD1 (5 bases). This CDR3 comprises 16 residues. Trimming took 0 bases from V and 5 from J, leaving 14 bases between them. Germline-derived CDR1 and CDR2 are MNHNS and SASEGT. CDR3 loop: CASSEALSGLRNTIYF. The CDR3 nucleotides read TGTGCCAGCAGTGAAGCCCTGTCAGGGCTCCGAAACACCATATATTTT.

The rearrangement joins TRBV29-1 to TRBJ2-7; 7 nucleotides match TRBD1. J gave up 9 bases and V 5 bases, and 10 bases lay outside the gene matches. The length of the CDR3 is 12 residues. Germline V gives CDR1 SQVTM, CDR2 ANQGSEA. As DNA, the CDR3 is TGCAGCGTTTATAGACAGGGATCGGGGCAGTACTTC. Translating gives CSVYRQGSGQYF.

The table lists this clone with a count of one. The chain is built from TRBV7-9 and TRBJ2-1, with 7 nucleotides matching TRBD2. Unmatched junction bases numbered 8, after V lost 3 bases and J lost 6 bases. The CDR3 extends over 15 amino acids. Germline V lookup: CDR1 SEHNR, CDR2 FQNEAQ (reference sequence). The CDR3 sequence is CASSFSGGGGNEQFF. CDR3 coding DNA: TGTGCCAGCAGCTTTTCGGGAGGCGGAGGCAATGAGCAGTTCTTC.

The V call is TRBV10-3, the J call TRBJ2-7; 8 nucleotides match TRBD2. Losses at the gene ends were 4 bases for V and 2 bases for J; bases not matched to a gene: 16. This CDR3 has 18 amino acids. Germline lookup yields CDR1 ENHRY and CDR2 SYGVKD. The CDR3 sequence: CAISGSAGGQPITYEQYF. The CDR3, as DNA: TGTGCCATCAGTGGCTCTGCGGGGGGCCAACCTATAACCTACGAGCAGTACTTC.

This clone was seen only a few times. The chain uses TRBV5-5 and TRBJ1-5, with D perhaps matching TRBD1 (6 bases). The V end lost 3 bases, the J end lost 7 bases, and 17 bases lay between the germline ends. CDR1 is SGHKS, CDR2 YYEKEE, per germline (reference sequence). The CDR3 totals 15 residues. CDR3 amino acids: CASSSTGTHNQPQHF. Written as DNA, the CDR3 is TGTGCCAGCAGCTCGACCGGGACACACAACCAGCCCCAGCATTTT. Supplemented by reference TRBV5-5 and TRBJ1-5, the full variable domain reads DAGVTQSPTHLIKTRGQQVTLRCSPISGHKSVSWYQQVLGQGPQFIFQYYEKEERGRGNFPDRFSARQFPNYSSELNVNALLLGDSALYLCASSSTGTHNQPQHFGDGTRLSIL.

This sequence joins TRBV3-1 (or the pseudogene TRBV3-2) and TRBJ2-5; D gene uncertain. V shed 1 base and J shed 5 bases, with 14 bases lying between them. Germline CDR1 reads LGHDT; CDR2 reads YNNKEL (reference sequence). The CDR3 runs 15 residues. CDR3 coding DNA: TGTGCCAGCAGCCAAGGCCCCAGCGTTGGGGAGACCCAGTACTTC. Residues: CASSQGPSVGETQYF.

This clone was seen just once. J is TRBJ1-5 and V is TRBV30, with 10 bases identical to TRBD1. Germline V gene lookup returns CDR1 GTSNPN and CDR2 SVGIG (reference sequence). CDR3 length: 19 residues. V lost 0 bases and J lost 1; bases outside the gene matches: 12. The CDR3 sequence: CAWSVTRTRTGGSNQPQHF. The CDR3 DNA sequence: TGTGCCTGGAGTGTAACCCGGACTCGGACAGGGGGGAGCAATCAGCCCCAGCATTTT.

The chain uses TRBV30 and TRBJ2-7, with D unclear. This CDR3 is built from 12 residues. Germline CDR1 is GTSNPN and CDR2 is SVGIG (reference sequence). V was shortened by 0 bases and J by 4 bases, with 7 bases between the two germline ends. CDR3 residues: CAWSVRRYEQYF. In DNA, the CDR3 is TGTGCCTGGAGTGTACGGCGGTACGAGCAGTACTTC.

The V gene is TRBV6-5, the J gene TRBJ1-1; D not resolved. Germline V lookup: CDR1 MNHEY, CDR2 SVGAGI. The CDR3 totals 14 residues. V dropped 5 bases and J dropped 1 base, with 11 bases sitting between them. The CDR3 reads CASSLSTGNTEAFF. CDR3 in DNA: TGTGCCAGCAGTCTCTCGACGGGGAACACTGAAGCTTTCTTT.

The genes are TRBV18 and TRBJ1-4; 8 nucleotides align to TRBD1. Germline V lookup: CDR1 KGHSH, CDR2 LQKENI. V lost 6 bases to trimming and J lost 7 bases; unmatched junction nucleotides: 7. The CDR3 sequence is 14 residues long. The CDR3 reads CASSPGGRSEKLFF. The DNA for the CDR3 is TGTGCCAGCTCGCCAGGGGGCCGATCTGAAAAACTGTTTTTT. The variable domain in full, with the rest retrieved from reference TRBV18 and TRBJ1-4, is NAGVMQNPRHLVRRRGQEARLRCSPMKGHSHVYWYRQLPEEGLKFMVYLQKENIIDESGMPKERFSAEFPKEGPSILRIQQVVRGDSAAYFCASSPGGRSEKLFFGSGTQLSVL.

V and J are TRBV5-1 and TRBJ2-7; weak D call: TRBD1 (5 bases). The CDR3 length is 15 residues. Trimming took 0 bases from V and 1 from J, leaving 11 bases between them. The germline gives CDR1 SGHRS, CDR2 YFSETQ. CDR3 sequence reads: CASSLGGRVSYEQYF. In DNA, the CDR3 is TGCGCCAGCAGCTTGGGGGGCCGGGTATCCTACGAGCAGTACTTC.

The DNA for the CDR3 is TGTGCCAGCAGCCCCCATGGCCCAGGGGCTACTCGCGAGCAGTACTTC. Translated: CASSPHGPGATREQYF. The chain employs TRBV7-9 and TRBJ2-7; TRBD1 might be the D (6 bases). V was trimmed by 5 bases and J by 6 bases, leaving 23 bases between them. Germline V CDR1 and CDR2: SEHNR, FQNEAQ (reference sequence). The CDR3 is 16 amino acids.

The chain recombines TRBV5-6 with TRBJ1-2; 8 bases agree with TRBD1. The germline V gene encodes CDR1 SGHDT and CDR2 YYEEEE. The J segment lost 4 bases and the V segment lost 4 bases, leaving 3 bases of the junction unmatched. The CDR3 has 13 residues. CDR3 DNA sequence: TGTGCCAGCAGCCTGGGACAGGTCTATGGCTACACCTTC. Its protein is CASSLGQVYGYTF.

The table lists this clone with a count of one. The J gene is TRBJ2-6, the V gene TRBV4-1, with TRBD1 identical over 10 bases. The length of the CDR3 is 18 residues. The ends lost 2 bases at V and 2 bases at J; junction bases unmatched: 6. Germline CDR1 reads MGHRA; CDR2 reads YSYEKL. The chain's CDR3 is CASSQPGQGGTGANVLTF. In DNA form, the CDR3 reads TGCGCCAGCAGCCAACCTGGACAGGGGGGTACTGGGGCCAACGTCCTGACTTTC.

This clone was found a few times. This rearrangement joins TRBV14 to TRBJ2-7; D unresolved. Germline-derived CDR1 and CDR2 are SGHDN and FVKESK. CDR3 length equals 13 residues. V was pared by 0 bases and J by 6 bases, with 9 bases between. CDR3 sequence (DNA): TGTGCCAGCAGCCAAGATCTCAGTTCCGAGCAGTACTTC. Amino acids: CASSQDLSSEQYF.

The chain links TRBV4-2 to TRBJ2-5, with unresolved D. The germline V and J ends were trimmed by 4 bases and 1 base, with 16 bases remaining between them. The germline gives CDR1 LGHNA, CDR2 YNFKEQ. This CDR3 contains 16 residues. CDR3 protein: CASSLTWKASQETQYF. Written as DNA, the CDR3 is TGTGCCAGCAGCCTTACTTGGAAGGCTAGCCAAGAGACCCAGTACTTC.

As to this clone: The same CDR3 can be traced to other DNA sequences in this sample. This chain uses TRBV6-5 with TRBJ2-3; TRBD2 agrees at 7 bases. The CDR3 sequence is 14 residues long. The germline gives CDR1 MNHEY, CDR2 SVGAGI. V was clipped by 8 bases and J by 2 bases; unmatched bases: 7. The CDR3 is CASGGGGDTDTQYF. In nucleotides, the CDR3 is TGTGCCAGCGGCGGCGGGGGTGACACAGATACGCAGTATTTT.

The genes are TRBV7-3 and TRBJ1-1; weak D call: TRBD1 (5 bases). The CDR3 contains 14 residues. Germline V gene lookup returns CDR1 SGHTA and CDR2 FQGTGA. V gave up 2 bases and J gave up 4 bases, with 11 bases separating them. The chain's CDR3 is CASSLAAGRTEAFF. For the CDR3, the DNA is TGTGCCAGCAGCTTAGCTGCGGGGCGCACTGAAGCTTTCTTT.

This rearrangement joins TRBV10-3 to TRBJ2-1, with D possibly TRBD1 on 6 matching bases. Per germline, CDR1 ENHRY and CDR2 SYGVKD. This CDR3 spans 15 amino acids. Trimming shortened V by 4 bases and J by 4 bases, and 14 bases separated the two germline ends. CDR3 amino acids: CAISGPQGEYNEQFF. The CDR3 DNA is TGTGCCATCAGTGGTCCACAGGGCGAATACAATGAGCAGTTCTTC.

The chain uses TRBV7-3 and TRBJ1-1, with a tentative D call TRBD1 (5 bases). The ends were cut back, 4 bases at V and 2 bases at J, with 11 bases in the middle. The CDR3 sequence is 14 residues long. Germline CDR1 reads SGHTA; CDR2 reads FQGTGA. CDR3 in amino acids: CASSSAGRNTEAFF. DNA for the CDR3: TGTGCCAGCAGCTCCGCAGGGCGAAACACTGAAGCTTTCTTT. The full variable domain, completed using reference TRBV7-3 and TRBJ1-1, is GAGVSQTPSNKVTEKGKYVELRCDPISGHTALYWYRQSLGQGPEFLIYFQGTGAADDSGLPNDRFFAVRPEGSVSTLKIQRTERGDSAVYLCASSSAGRNTEAFFGQGTRLTVV.

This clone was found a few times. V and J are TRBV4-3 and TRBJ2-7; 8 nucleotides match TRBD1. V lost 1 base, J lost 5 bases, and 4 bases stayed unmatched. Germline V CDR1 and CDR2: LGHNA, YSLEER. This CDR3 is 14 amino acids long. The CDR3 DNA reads TGCGCCAGCAGCCAAGCAGGGGGCTCAGACGAGCAGTACTTC. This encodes CASSQAGGSDEQYF.

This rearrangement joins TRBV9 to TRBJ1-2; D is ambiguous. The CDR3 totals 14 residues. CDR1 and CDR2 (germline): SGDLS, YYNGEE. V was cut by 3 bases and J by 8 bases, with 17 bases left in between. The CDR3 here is CASSAFGREEGYTF. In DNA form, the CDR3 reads TGTGCCAGCAGCGCTTTTGGGAGGGAAGAGGGCTACACCTTC. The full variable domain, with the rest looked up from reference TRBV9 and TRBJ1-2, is DSGVTQTPKHLITATGQRVTLRCSPRSGDLSVYWYQQSLDQGLQFLIQYYNGEERAKGNILERFSAQQFPDLHSELNLSSLELGDSALYFCASSAFGREEGYTFGSGTRLTVV.

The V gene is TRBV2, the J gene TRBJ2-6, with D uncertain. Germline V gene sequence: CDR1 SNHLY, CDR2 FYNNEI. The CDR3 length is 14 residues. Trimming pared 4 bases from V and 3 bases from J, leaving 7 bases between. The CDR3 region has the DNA TGTGCCAGCAGTGCGTTTAGTGGGGCCAACGTCCTGACTTTC. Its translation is CASSAFSGANVLTF.

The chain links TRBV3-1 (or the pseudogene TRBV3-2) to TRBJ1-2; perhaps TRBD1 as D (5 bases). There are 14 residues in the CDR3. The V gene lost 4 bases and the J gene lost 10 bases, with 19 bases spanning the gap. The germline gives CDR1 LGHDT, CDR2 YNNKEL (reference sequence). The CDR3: CASSPNPGPGDYTF. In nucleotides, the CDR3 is TGTGCCAGCAGCCCCAACCCAGGGCCCGGAGACTACACCTTC.

The CDR3 sequence is CASSTTDISNQPQHF. The CDR3 bases are TGTGCCAGCAGCACGACAGATATTAGCAATCAGCCCCAGCATTTT. The chain has TRBV5-5 and TRBJ1-5; D possibly corresponds to TRBD1 (5 bases). The CDR3 contains 15 residues. Germline CDR1 SGHKS, CDR2 YYEKEE (reference sequence). V was pared by 4 bases and J by 0 bases, with 11 bases between.

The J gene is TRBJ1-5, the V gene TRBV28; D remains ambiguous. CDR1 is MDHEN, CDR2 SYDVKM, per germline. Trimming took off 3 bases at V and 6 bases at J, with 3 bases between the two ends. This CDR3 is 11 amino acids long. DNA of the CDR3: TGTGCCAGCAGTTTCCTTCAGCCCCAGCATTTT. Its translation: CASSFLQPQHF.